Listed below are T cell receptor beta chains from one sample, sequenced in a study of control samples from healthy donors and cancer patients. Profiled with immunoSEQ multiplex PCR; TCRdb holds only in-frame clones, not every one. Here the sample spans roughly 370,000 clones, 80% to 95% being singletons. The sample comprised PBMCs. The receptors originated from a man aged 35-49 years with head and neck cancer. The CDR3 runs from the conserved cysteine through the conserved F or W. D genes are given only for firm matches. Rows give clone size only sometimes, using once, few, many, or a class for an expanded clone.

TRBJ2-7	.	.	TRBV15	CATTGPSGPREQYF	TGTGCCACCACGGGGCCTTCAGGGCCTAGGGAGCAGTACTTC
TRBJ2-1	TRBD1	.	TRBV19	CATTDRVTYNEQFF	TGTGCCACTACGGACAGGGTAACCTACAATGAGCAGTTCTTC
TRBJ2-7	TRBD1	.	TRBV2	CASKGQGGSYEQYF	TGTGCCAGCAAGGGACAGGGGGGCTCCTACGAGCAGTACTTC
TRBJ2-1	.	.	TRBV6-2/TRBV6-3	CASSYSRGNEQFF	TGTGCCAGCAGTTACTCGAGGGGAAATGAGCAGTTCTTC
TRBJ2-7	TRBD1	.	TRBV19	CASSPRTGDVNEQYF	TGTGCCAGTAGCCCACGGACAGGGGATGTGAACGAGCAGTACTTC
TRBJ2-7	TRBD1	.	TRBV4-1	CASSPTGQGFYEQYF	TGCGCCAGCAGCCCGACGGGACAGGGTTTTTACGAGCAGTACTTC
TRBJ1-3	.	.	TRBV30	CAWSNSYSGNTIYF	TGTGCCTGGAGTAACAGCTACTCTGGAAACACCATATATTTT
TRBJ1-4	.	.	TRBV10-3	CAISEGAGSGSNEKLFF	TGTGCCATCAGTGAGGGGGCAGGGTCCGGGTCTAATGAAAAACTGTTTTTT
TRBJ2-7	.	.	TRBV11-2	CASSLSRATEQYF	TGTGCCAGCAGCTTATCTAGGGCGACCGAGCAGTACTTC
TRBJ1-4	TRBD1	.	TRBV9	CASSPWAGGPTNEKLFF	TGTGCCAGCAGCCCCTGGGCAGGGGGGCCAACTAATGAAAAACTGTTTTTT
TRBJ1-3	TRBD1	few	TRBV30	CAWSGQGFSGNTIYF	TGTGCCTGGAGTGGACAGGGATTCTCTGGAAACACCATATATTTT
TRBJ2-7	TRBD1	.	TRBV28	CASSLYGQGAYEQYF	TGTGCCAGCAGTTTATACGGACAGGGGGCCTACGAGCAGTACTTC
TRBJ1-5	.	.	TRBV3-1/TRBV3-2	CASSDRGNQPQHF	TGTGCCAGCAGCGACAGAGGCAATCAGCCCCAGCATTTT
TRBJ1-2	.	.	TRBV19	CASKVQGDGYTF	TGTGCCAGTAAGGTGCAGGGCGACGGCTACACCTTC
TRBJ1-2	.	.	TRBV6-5	CASSPTGNYGYTF	TGTGCCAGCAGCCCGACGGGGAACTATGGCTACACCTTC
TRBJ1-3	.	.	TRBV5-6	CASSVRGSGNTIYF	TGTGCCAGCAGCGTAAGGGGATCTGGAAACACCATATATTTT
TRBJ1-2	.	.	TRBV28	CASLAGTTNYGYTF	TGTGCCAGCTTAGCCGGGACAACAAACTATGGCTACACCTTC
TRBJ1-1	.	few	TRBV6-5	CATRGQIEAFF	TGTGCCACCCGAGGACAGATTGAAGCTTTCTTT
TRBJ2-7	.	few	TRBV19	CASSTQREKGSSEQYF	TGTGCCAGTAGTACCCAGAGGGAGAAAGGGTCCTCCGAGCAGTACTTC
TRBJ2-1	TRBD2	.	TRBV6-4	CASSALAGRGEQFF	TGTGCCAGCAGTGCGCTAGCGGGCCGGGGGGAGCAGTTCTTC
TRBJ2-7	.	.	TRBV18	CASSPSGRRDYEQYF	TGTGCCAGCTCACCGTCGGGACGGCGAGACTACGAGCAGTACTTC
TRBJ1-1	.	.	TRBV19	CASSPDPPGAEAFF	TGTGCCAGTAGTCCGGACCCGCCAGGCGCTGAAGCTTTCTTT
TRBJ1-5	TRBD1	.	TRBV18	CASSPGTGGNQPQHF	TGTGCCAGCTCACCCGGGACAGGGGGCAATCAGCCCCAGCATTTT
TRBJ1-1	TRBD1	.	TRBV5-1	CASSPSASRGLPEAFF	TGCGCCAGCAGCCCATCTGCGAGCAGGGGGCTGCCTGAAGCTTTCTTT
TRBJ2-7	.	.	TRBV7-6	CASSSARGSYEQYF	TGTGCCAGCAGCTCAGCTCGCGGCTCCTACGAGCAGTACTTC
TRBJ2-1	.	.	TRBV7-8	CASSSGRDTIYNEQFF	TGTGCCAGCAGCTCTGGACGGGACACGATTTACAATGAGCAGTTCTTC
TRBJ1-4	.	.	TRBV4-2	CASSQAGQGSEKLFF	TGTGCCAGCAGCCAAGCGGGTCAGGGGTCTGAAAAACTGTTTTTT
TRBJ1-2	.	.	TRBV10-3	CAISESAGDYGYTF	TGTGCCATCAGTGAGTCTGCAGGGGACTATGGCTACACCTTC
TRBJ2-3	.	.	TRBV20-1	CSASSDTQYF	TGCAGTGCTAGCTCGGATACGCAGTATTTT
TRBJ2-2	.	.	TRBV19	CAVGQGPNTGELFF	TGTGCCGTCGGTCAGGGGCCAAACACCGGGGAGCTGTTTTTT
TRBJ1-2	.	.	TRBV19	CASSTPGARGYTF	TGTGCCAGTAGTACCCCAGGGGCCCGGGGCTACACCTTC
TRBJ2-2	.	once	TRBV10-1	CASSESGLDGELFF	TGCGCCAGCAGTGAGTCAGGGTTGGACGGGGAGCTGTTTTTT
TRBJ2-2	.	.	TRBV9	CASSPPWGTGELFF	TGTGCCAGCAGCCCCCCCTGGGGCACCGGGGAGCTGTTTTTT
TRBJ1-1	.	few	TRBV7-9	CASSIRGTEAFF	TGTGCCAGCAGCATCAGGGGCACTGAAGCTTTCTTT
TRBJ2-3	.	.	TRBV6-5	CASSRGTPEDTQYF	TGTGCCAGCAGTCGAGGGACCCCTGAGGATACGCAGTATTTT
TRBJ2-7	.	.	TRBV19	CASSIGVGFYEQYF	TGTGCCAGTAGTATTGGCGTGGGTTTCTACGAGCAGTACTTC
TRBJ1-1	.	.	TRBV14	CASSARFRGDTNTEAFF	TGTGCCAGCAGTGCAAGATTCCGGGGGGACACGAACACTGAAGCTTTCTTT
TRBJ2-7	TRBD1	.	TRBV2	CASSEGDREYEQYF	TGTGCCAGCAGTGAAGGGGACAGGGAATACGAGCAGTACTTC
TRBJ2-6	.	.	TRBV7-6	CASSSALSGFSSGANVLTF	TGTGCCAGCAGCTCCGCCCTAAGCGGGTTTAGCTCTGGGGCCAACGTCCTGACTTTC
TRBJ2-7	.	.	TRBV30	CAWSVGRLYEQYF	TGTGCCTGGAGTGTAGGACGGCTCTACGAGCAGTACTTC
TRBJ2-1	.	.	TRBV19	CASSIRAWGALNEQFF	TGTGCCAGTAGTATACGGGCGTGGGGAGCCCTCAATGAGCAGTTCTTC
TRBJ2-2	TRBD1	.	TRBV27	CASSLQGAGGELFF	TGTGCCAGCAGTTTACAGGGGGCTGGCGGGGAGCTGTTTTTT
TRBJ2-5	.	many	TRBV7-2	CASSGWRAGQETQYF	TGTGCCAGCAGCGGGTGGCGGGCCGGACAAGAGACCCAGTACTTC